This T cell receptor (beta chain) was obtained from a study of vaccination and CD4 T cells after COVID-19. Whole-study context: The study enrolled six male and four female convalescents, two of whom were Hispanic.

Oncomine TCR Beta short-read sequencing was applied to DNA from cultured CD4+ T cells. Someone extracted genomic DNA from cultured CD4+ T cells. TCRdb reprocessed the PCR reads with MiXCR, giving one entry per CDR3 protein. In the table there are just over 9,500 distinct CDR3 sequences, roughly 50% of which are singletons. This clonotype has just a few counts. The antigen is undetermined. Germline V CDR1 and CDR2: SGHNT, YYREEE (reference sequence). The CDR3 is 14 amino acids. Trimming removed 0 bases from V and 7 bases from J, with 13 bases in between. This sample's treatment: roughly 10-day PBMC culture with coronavirus spike peptide pools or control peptides (ViraFEST assay).

The rearrangement links TRBV5-4 to TRBJ1-2; tentatively, D is TRBD1 (5 bases). Material for sequencing was CD4+ T cells from blood, cultured in vitro. The clonotype originates from a human donor who had recovered from COVID-19. In DNA form, the CDR3 reads TGTGCCAGCAGCTTGGACAGGCTACCGACTGGCTACACCTTC. Residues: CASSLDRLPTGYTF.